This is a list of T cell receptor beta chains from one sample in a study of blood T cell repertoires in COVID-19. The table came from immunoSEQ multiplex PCR; TCRdb's copy has only in-frame clones and leaves some out. The sample includes approximately 70,000 clones, approximately 77% of them seen just once. Specimen: peripheral blood. Receptor source: a woman in her seventies with acute or convalescent COVID-19. Both conserved end residues are part of each CDR3. Each record gives: D gene, V gene, J gene, clone size, CDR3 DNA, CDR3 protein. A D gene is named only where the DNA matches it firmly. Not all rows give a size; the values are once, few, many and, for expanded clones, a class.

D: .
V: TRBV5-1
J: TRBJ2-1
size: .
DNA: TGCGCCAGCAGCCAGGGGGGACTAGTCGGTGGTGAGCAGTTCTTC
CDR3: CASSQGGLVGGEQFF

D: .
V: TRBV30
J: TRBJ2-3
size: once
DNA: TGTGCCTGGGCGGGGTCCACAGATACGCAGTATTTT
CDR3: CAWAGSTDTQYF

D: TRBD2
V: TRBV28
J: TRBJ2-7
size: .
DNA: TGTGCCAGCAGCCCCATTACGGGACTAGATAACGACGAGCAGTACTTC
CDR3: CASSPITGLDNDEQYF

D: .
V: TRBV18
J: TRBJ2-2
size: .
DNA: TGTGCCAGCTCACCACGCGTAGGGGAGGACACCGGGGAGCTGTTTTTT
CDR3: CASSPRVGEDTGELFF

D: TRBD1
V: TRBV6-5
J: TRBJ1-2
size: .
DNA: TGTGCCAGCAAAGAACCGGGACAGGGAGTCTATGGCTACACCTTC
CDR3: CASKEPGQGVYGYTF

D: .
V: TRBV11-2
J: TRBJ2-5
size: .
DNA: TGTGCCAGCAGCTCCCTCACTAGGGGGTTCCAAGAGACCCAGTACTTC
CDR3: CASSSLTRGFQETQYF

D: TRBD1
V: TRBV6-2/TRBV6-3
J: TRBJ1-2
size: .
DNA: TGTGCCAGCAGTCCGGACAGGGCTTATGGCTACACCTTC
CDR3: CASSPDRAYGYTF

D: .
V: TRBV19
J: TRBJ1-2
size: .
DNA: TGTGCCAGTAGTATTCAAATGGAGCACAACTATGGCTACACCTTC
CDR3: CASSIQMEHNYGYTF

D: .
V: TRBV9
J: TRBJ1-1
size: .
DNA: TGTGCCAGCAGCACCCACAGGGACACTGAAGCTTTCTTT
CDR3: CASSTHRDTEAFF

D: TRBD1
V: TRBV25-1
J: TRBJ2-7
size: .
DNA: TGTGCCAGCAACCCCGGGACAGCCTACGAGCAGTACTTC
CDR3: CASNPGTAYEQYF

D: .
V: TRBV5-1
J: TRBJ2-2
size: once
DNA: TGCGCCAGCAGCCGCCAGGGTAACACCGGGGAGCTGTTTTTT
CDR3: CASSRQGNTGELFF

D: .
V: TRBV28
J: TRBJ2-7
size: .
DNA: TGTGCCAGCAGTTTATTCTCCACAGAGAGCTACGAGCAGTACTTC
CDR3: CASSLFSTESYEQYF

D: TRBD2
V: TRBV11-2
J: TRBJ2-1
size: .
DNA: TGTGCCAGCAGCCATAGGTTTGTGGCTAGCGGGGGTAATGAGCAGTTCTTC
CDR3: CASSHRFVASGGNEQFF

D: TRBD1
V: TRBV7-9
J: TRBJ1-6
size: .
DNA: TGTGCCAGCAGTGAGACAGGGGGCCTTTCACCCCTCCACTTT
CDR3: CASSETGGLSPLHF

D: .
V: TRBV20-1
J: TRBJ1-2
size: few
DNA: TGCAGTGCTAGTTGGGGGGTTGACTATGGCTACACCTTC
CDR3: CSASWGVDYGYTF

D: .
V: TRBV5-5
J: TRBJ1-1
size: .
DNA: TGTGCCAGCAGCCAGAACACTGAAGCTTTCTTT
CDR3: CASSQNTEAFF

D: TRBD2
V: TRBV6-4
J: TRBJ2-1
size: .
DNA: TGTGCCAGCAGCACCCGCGGGGGGAGCTCCTACAATGAGCAGTTCTTC
CDR3: CASSTRGGSSYNEQFF

D: TRBD2
V: TRBV6-2/TRBV6-3
J: TRBJ2-7
size: .
DNA: TGTGCCAGCAGCCCACTAGCGGGAGGGGTCCACGAGCAGTACTTC
CDR3: CASSPLAGGVHEQYF

D: TRBD1
V: TRBV6-5
J: TRBJ2-7
size: .
DNA: TGTGCCAGCAGCATAGACAGGGACCTTTTCGTCGAGCAGTACTTC
CDR3: CASSIDRDLFVEQYF

D: .
V: TRBV11-2
J: TRBJ2-2
size: .
DNA: TGTGCCAGCAGCTACAGGGGGAGGGACACCGGGGAGCTGTTTTTT
CDR3: CASSYRGRDTGELFF

D: TRBD1
V: TRBV6-5
J: TRBJ1-2
size: .
DNA: TGTGCCAGCAGAGCCGGGACAGACGGGCACTATGGCTACACCTTC
CDR3: CASRAGTDGHYGYTF

D: .
V: TRBV30
J: TRBJ1-5
size: .
DNA: TGTGCCTGGGGACAGTACAATCAGCCCCAGCATTTT
CDR3: CAWGQYNQPQHF

D: .
V: TRBV11-2
J: TRBJ1-6
size: .
DNA: TGTGCCAGCAGCTTAGTTACCCGGAGTGACTATTCACCCCTCCACTTT
CDR3: CASSLVTRSDYSPLHF

D: .
V: TRBV18
J: TRBJ1-1
size: .
DNA: TGTGCCAGCTCACCGAACTCGGACACATTTGAAGCTTTCTTT
CDR3: CASSPNSDTFEAFF

D: .
V: TRBV9
J: TRBJ1-2
size: .
DNA: TGTGCCAGCAGCGCGTACCCGACAGTTAACTATGGCTACACCTTC
CDR3: CASSAYPTVNYGYTF

D: TRBD1
V: TRBV19
J: TRBJ1-2
size: .
DNA: TGTGCCAGTAGCTACGGGACAGTAGAGGGCTGGGGCTACACCTTC
CDR3: CASSYGTVEGWGYTF

D: TRBD1
V: TRBV6-1
J: TRBJ2-1
size: .
DNA: TGTGCCAGCAGTGAGAACAGGGGATACAATGAGCAGTTCTTC
CDR3: CASSENRGYNEQFF

D: TRBD1
V: TRBV4-1
J: TRBJ1-6
size: few
DNA: TGCGCCAGCAGCCAAGCAACCAGGACAGGGGGAAATTCACCCCTCCACTTT
CDR3: CASSQATRTGGNSPLHF

D: TRBD1
V: TRBV9
J: TRBJ2-7
size: .
DNA: TGTGCCAGCAGCACCGCCGGGACAGGAACCTACGAGCAGTACTTC
CDR3: CASSTAGTGTYEQYF

D: TRBD2
V: TRBV11-3
J: TRBJ2-1
size: few
DNA: TGTGCCAGCAGCTTAGTAGCGGGAGGGCCTGAGCAGTTCTTC
CDR3: CASSLVAGGPEQFF

D: .
V: TRBV27
J: TRBJ1-5
size: .
DNA: TGTGCCAGCAGTTCGGCAGGGCTTCTTTGGCCCCAGCATTTT
CDR3: CASSSAGLLWPQHF

D: .
V: TRBV4-2
J: TRBJ2-5
size: .
DNA: TGTGCCAGCAGCCAAGGGGGATATATGGAGGAAGAGACCCAGTACTTC
CDR3: CASSQGGYMEEETQYF

D: .
V: TRBV6-6
J: TRBJ1-1
size: once
DNA: TGTGCCAGCAGTCCGCAGCCCTACATCGCGGGATGGAACACTGAAGCTTTCTTT
CDR3: CASSPQPYIAGWNTEAFF

D: TRBD1
V: TRBV9
J: TRBJ1-3
size: .
DNA: TGTGCCAGCAGCGTATCCCCGACAGGGGGAAGTGGAAACACCATATATTTT
CDR3: CASSVSPTGGSGNTIYF

D: TRBD1
V: TRBV19
J: TRBJ1-5
size: .
DNA: TGTGCCAGTAGTATCTCGACAGGGGATTTCAATCAGCCCCAGCATTTT
CDR3: CASSISTGDFNQPQHF

D: TRBD1
V: TRBV7-7
J: TRBJ2-1
size: .
DNA: TGTGCCAGCAACGCTAGGACAGGGCACATTAGTGAGCAGTTCTTC
CDR3: CASNARTGHISEQFF

D: .
V: TRBV6-1
J: TRBJ1-3
size: .
DNA: TGTGCCAGCAGTGAGCGAGGAGGAAACACCATATATTTT
CDR3: CASSERGGNTIYF

D: .
V: TRBV7-2
J: TRBJ2-7
size: .
DNA: TGTGCCAGCAGCTTAGGAAGGTGGGGGCGCAATAACGACGAGCAGTACTTC
CDR3: CASSLGRWGRNNDEQYF

D: .
V: TRBV3-1/TRBV3-2
J: TRBJ2-2
size: .
DNA: TGTGCCAGCAGCCTAAGAGGGTTAGCCGGGGAGCTGTTTTTT
CDR3: CASSLRGLAGELFF

D: .
V: TRBV5-6
J: TRBJ2-2
size: .
DNA: TGTGCCAGCAGCTTGGATGCGGGGGCGCGGACCGGGGAGCTGTTTTTT
CDR3: CASSLDAGARTGELFF

D: .
V: TRBV4-2
J: TRBJ2-7
size: .
DNA: TGTGCCAGCAGCCAGTCCCCTCTAGCGCCCTACGAGCAGTACTTC
CDR3: CASSQSPLAPYEQYF

D: TRBD2
V: TRBV11-2
J: TRBJ2-7
size: once
DNA: TGTGCCAGCAGCTTAACCCCGGGGGGGTCCTACGAGCAGTACTTC
CDR3: CASSLTPGGSYEQYF

D: TRBD2
V: TRBV7-9
J: TRBJ2-7
size: once
DNA: TGTGCCAGCAGCTTAGCTACGGGACTAGCGGGGGAATCCTACGAGCAGTACTTC
CDR3: CASSLATGLAGESYEQYF

D: .
V: TRBV29-1
J: TRBJ2-7
size: few
DNA: TGCAGCGTTTACGTGGGGCCGCCCTACTACGAGCAGTACTTC
CDR3: CSVYVGPPYYEQYF

D: .
V: TRBV3-1/TRBV3-2
J: TRBJ1-5
size: .
DNA: TGTGCCAGCAGCCCCTCTCAGGGAGGGCATCAGCCCCAGCATTTT
CDR3: CASSPSQGGHQPQHF

D: TRBD2
V: TRBV27
J: TRBJ2-3
size: .
DNA: TGTGCCAGCAGTTTACACATAGCGGGCACACCCGGGGATACGCAGTATTTT
CDR3: CASSLHIAGTPGDTQYF

D: .
V: TRBV9
J: TRBJ1-5
size: .
DNA: TGTGCCAGCAGCGCTGGGGCAAATAGCAATCAGCCCCAGCATTTT
CDR3: CASSAGANSNQPQHF

D: TRBD1
V: TRBV24-1
J: TRBJ2-1
size: .
DNA: TGTGCCACCAGGAGACAGGGCGGAGAGCAGTTCTTC
CDR3: CATRRQGGEQFF

D: TRBD1
V: TRBV7-9
J: TRBJ1-1
size: .
DNA: TGTGCCAGCAGCCCCGACAGGGGAGGCGCTTTCTTT
CDR3: CASSPDRGGAFF

D: TRBD1
V: TRBV28
J: TRBJ1-2
size: .
DNA: TGTGCCAGCAGAGCCACGGGACAGTGGGGGGCCGGTGGCTACACCTTC
CDR3: CASRATGQWGAGGYTF

D: .
V: TRBV29-1
J: TRBJ2-1
size: once
DNA: TGCAGCTTTAAGTCCTACGTCGGTGAGCAGTTCTTC
CDR3: CSFKSYVGEQFF

D: TRBD1
V: TRBV5-1
J: TRBJ1-4
size: .
DNA: TGCGCCAGCAGCCTGATACCGGGACAGATAAATGAAAAACTGTTTTTT
CDR3: CASSLIPGQINEKLFF